The 6 T cell receptor beta chains presented below share a single source sample, sequenced in a study of T cells after posttransplantation cyclophosphamide. Cells defined as naive were viable CD3+CD4+ or CD3+CD8+ and CCR7+CD45RA+CD45RO-CD95-CD27+CD28+. The method was immunoSEQ multiplex PCR; TCRdb's version includes in-frame clones alone and lacks a portion of them. The data hold roughly 32,000 clones, with 85% to 95% observed a single time. Sequencing input: naive CD4+ T cells sorted from PBMCs. These receptors were collected from a woman aged 55-69 years in good health, CMV-negative, and a related stem cell transplant donor.

This chain connects TRBV5-4 to TRBJ2-7; no clear D gene. CDR3 length equals 15 residues. Germline assignment: CDR1 SGHNT and CDR2 YYREEE (reference sequence). Trimming removed 0 bases from V and 7 bases from J, with 17 bases in between. CDR3 in DNA: TGTGCCAGCAGCTTGGTTCCACTAACCTCGGCGGAGCAGTACTTC. Protein product: CASSLVPLTSAEQYF.

The chain has TRBV15 and TRBJ1-3; D is unclear. Germline values: CDR1 LNHNV, CDR2 YYDKDF (reference sequence). V lost 5 bases to trimming and J lost 8 bases, with 7 bases between them. CDR3 length equals 11 residues. DNA for the CDR3: TGTGCCACCAGCCCGGGTGACACCATATATTTT. As protein: CATSPGDTIYF.

The V and J genes are TRBV28 and TRBJ1-3; D is perhaps TRBD1 (6 bases). The CDR3 loop spans 17 amino acids. Trimming pared 4 bases from V and 4 bases from J, leaving 20 bases between. Germline CDR1 MDHEN, CDR2 SYDVKM. The CDR3 nucleotides read TGTGCCAGCAGTTCGACGCACACAGGGCTCCGGGGAAACACCATATATTTT. Translated: CASSSTHTGLRGNTIYF.

The rearrangement joins TRBV6-5 to TRBJ2-5; 8 nucleotides agree with TRBD2. CDR1 and CDR2 from the germline V gene are MNHEY and SVGAGI. V was clipped by 5 bases and J by 2 bases; unmatched bases: 4. The CDR3 consists of 14 residues. The CDR3 DNA follows: TGTGCCAGCAGTCCGGGGGGGTGGCAAGAGACCCAGTACTTC. This gives the protein CASSPGGWQETQYF.

The J gene is TRBJ1-5, the V gene TRBV11-1; D remains unclear. CDR1 and CDR2 (germline): SGHAT, FQDESV (reference sequence). The CDR3 runs 13 residues. Trimming cost V 2 bases and J 5 bases, with 7 bases left between them. CDR3 DNA: TGTGCCAGCAGCTTATTCTCCGATCAGCCCCAGCATTTT. It specifies CASSLFSDQPQHF.

This chain joins TRBV5-1 and TRBJ2-2; D possibly corresponds to TRBD2 (6 bases). V was trimmed by 4 bases and J by 7 bases, leaving 23 bases between them. The CDR3 loop spans 17 amino acids. Germline loops: CDR1 SGHRS, CDR2 YFSETQ. CDR3 sequence (DNA): TGCGCCAGCAGCCCCTATTTGTGGGGGAGGAGGGACGGGGAGCTGTTTTTT. It yields the protein CASSPYLWGRRDGELFF.